Listed here are 20 T cell receptor beta chains from one sample, sequenced in a study of blood T cell repertoires in COVID-19. Only in-frame clones appear in the TCRdb table, and some are missing; sequencing was by immunoSEQ multiplex PCR. Among roughly 350,000 clones listed, around 87% were seen once. Source material: peripheral blood. The source is a woman aged 25 to 39 with COVID-19, enrolled during active disease.

This chain uses TRBV19 with TRBJ1-6; 9 bases are a match to TRBD1. Trimming at V came to 2 bases and at J to 9 bases, leaving 2 bases not matched to a gene. The germline V gene has CDR1 LNHDA and CDR2 SQIVND (reference sequence). The CDR3 spans 14 residues. The CDR3 nucleotides read TGTGCCAGTAGTATAACAGGGGGCAGTTCACCCCTCCACTTT. This gives the protein CASSITGGSSPLHF.

The chain carries TRBV11-2 and TRBJ1-1, with D hard to call. V shed 5 bases and J shed 3 bases, with 10 bases lying between them. CDR1 and CDR2 from the germline V gene are SGHAT and FQNNGV. This CDR3 is 13 amino acids long. DNA of the CDR3: TGTGCCAGCAGCGGTCTTCCGGACACTGAAGCTTTCTTT. It is translated as CASSGLPDTEAFF. The full variable domain, with the rest looked up from reference TRBV11-2 and TRBJ1-1, is EAGVAQSPRYKIIEKRQSVAFWCNPISGHATLYWYQQILGQGPKLLIQFQNNGVVDDSQLPKDRFSAERLKGVDSTLKIQPAKLEDSAVYLCASSGLPDTEAFFGQGTRLTVV.

Details on this clone: The junction and the germline gene differ at one end; a read error may be behind it. The chain uses TRBV6-1 and TRBJ2-2; possible D gene TRBD1, 5 bases. This CDR3 region has 18 residues. CDR1 is MNHNS, CDR2 SASEGT, per germline. Here the CDR3 DNA reads TGTGCCAGCAGTAAAGCCCCCCGGATGGGGCCGGGCACCGGGGAGCTGTTTTTT. Amino acids: CASSKAPRMGPGTGELFF.

The chain carries TRBV9 and TRBJ2-1; 8 nucleotides line up with TRBD1. The CDR3 length is 18 residues. Germline V gene sequence: CDR1 SGDLS, CDR2 YYNGEE. The junction had 12 bases not matched to a gene; V was cut back by 3 bases and J by 1 base. CDR3 amino acids: CASSAEQGEPGSYNEQFF. CDR3 in DNA: TGTGCCAGCAGCGCAGAACAGGGGGAACCCGGTTCCTACAATGAGCAGTTCTTC. The full variable domain, completed using reference TRBV9 and TRBJ2-1, is DSGVTQTPKHLITATGQRVTLRCSPRSGDLSVYWYQQSLDQGLQFLIQYYNGEERAKGNILERFSAQQFPDLHSELNLSSLELGDSALYFCASSAEQGEPGSYNEQFFGPGTRLTVL.

V gene TRBV4-3 combines with J gene TRBJ2-7; 9 bases are a match to TRBD1. The V gene's germline CDR1 is LGHNA and CDR2 YSLEER. The V and J ends lost 0 bases and 2 bases, in that order; junction bases with no gene match: 2. This CDR3 is 15 amino acids long. CDR3 sequence (DNA): TGCGCCAGCAGCCAAGACCGACAGGGGGCCTACGAGCAGTACTTC. Amino acids: CASSQDRQGAYEQYF.

The rearrangement uses TRBV28 and TRBJ1-4; D is possibly TRBD1 (5 bases). Trimming shortened V by 10 bases and J by 7 bases, and 16 bases separated the two germline ends. The CDR3 sequence is 13 residues long. Per the germline V gene, CDR1 is MDHEN and CDR2 is SYDVKM. CDR3 region: CATSGRLGEKLFF. For the CDR3, the DNA is TGTGCCACTTCAGGGAGGTTGGGTGAAAAACTGTTTTTT.

V gene TRBV28 combines with J gene TRBJ1-1; no definite D call. The length of the CDR3 is 13 residues. Looked up from germline, CDR1 is MDHEN and CDR2 is SYDVKM. V lost 3 bases and J lost 11, with 16 bases in between. CDR3 nucleotide sequence: TGTGCCAGCAGTTTGGCCGCAAAGGCGGCGGCTTTCTTT. The encoded protein is CASSLAAKAAAFF.

This sequence joins TRBV7-2 and TRBJ2-7, with 11 bases lining up with TRBD2. The CDR3 is made up of 15 amino acids. V gave up 5 bases and J gave up 3 bases; unmatched junction bases: 6. Germline-derived CDR1 and CDR2 are SGHTA and FQGNSA. The CDR3, as DNA: TGTGCCAGCAGCAATGCCGGGACTAGCGGCTACGAGCAGTACTTC. Residues: CASSNAGTSGYEQYF.

This clone was detected once. The rearrangement links TRBV19 to TRBJ2-5; 7 positions match TRBD1. J gave up 2 bases and V 0 bases, and 12 bases lay outside the gene matches. The CDR3 has 18 amino acids. Germline V lookup: CDR1 LNHDA, CDR2 SQIVND (reference sequence). This CDR3 reads CASSIDRATGHTQETQYF. The CDR3 region has the DNA TGTGCCAGTAGTATAGATCGAGCGACAGGGCACACTCAAGAGACCCAGTACTTC.

This chain links TRBV28 with TRBJ2-5; D possibly corresponds to TRBD2 (6 bases). Trimming cost V 2 bases and J 7 bases, with 14 bases left between them. CDR3 length equals 14 residues. CDR1 and CDR2 (germline): MDHEN, SYDVKM. CDR3 sequence: CASSLRALGGTQYF. In nucleotides, the CDR3 is TGTGCCAGCAGTTTACGGGCCTTGGGGGGGACCCAGTACTTC.

The rearrangement links TRBV19 to TRBJ2-1; D is possibly TRBD2 (6 bases). Germline values: CDR1 LNHDA, CDR2 SQIVND (reference sequence). This CDR3 is 16 amino acids long. V was shortened by 5 bases and J by 6 bases, with 20 bases between the two germline ends. The CDR3 DNA follows: TGTGCCAGTAGTCCCTCTAGGGGAAGGAGGGGCAATGAGCAGTTCTTC. It codes for CASSPSRGRRGNEQFF.

The J gene is TRBJ1-5, the V gene TRBV18; no clear D gene. V lost 2 bases and J 9 bases, leaving 11 bases between the germline ends. Per the germline V gene, CDR1 is KGHSH and CDR2 is LQKENI. The CDR3 has 13 residues. CDR3 nucleotide sequence: TGTGCCAGCTCACCAGGCCCCGGGATGCCCCAGCATTTT. It translates to CASSPGPGMPQHF.

This chain connects TRBV30 to TRBJ2-7, with D possibly matching TRBD1 (6 bases). Per germline, CDR1 GTSNPN and CDR2 SVGIG (reference sequence). The CDR3 is 14 amino acids. With 6 bases removed from V and 4 bases from J, the gap between germline ends came to 19 bases. Here the CDR3 DNA reads TGTGCCTGTGGCACAACAGGGAATACATACGAGCAGTACTTC. The encoded protein is CACGTTGNTYEQYF.

This clone appeared a few times. V usage is TRBV6-5 and J usage is TRBJ2-7; 9 positions match TRBD1. The CDR3 totals 14 residues. Per the germline V gene, CDR1 is MNHEY and CDR2 is SVGAGI. V was pared by 5 bases and J by 1 base, with 3 bases of the junction left unmatched. The CDR3 spells CASSLTGGSYEQYF. CDR3 bases: TGTGCCAGCAGTCTGACAGGGGGATCCTACGAGCAGTACTTC.

The chain joins TRBV4-3 to TRBJ2-2; 10 nucleotides line up with TRBD1. With V trimmed by 5 bases and J by 6 bases, 3 bases remained unmatched. The CDR3 sequence is 14 residues long. The germline gives CDR1 LGHNA, CDR2 YSLEER. The CDR3 sequence is CASSSGTGAGELFF. CDR3 nucleotides: TGCGCCAGCAGCTCTGGGACAGGGGCCGGGGAGCTGTTTTTT.

The CDR3 loop is CASRGTGTAGELFF. For the CDR3, the DNA is TGTGCCAGCAGGGGGACAGGGACGGCCGGGGAGCTGTTTTTT. The chain couples TRBV2 to TRBJ2-2, with 9 bases aligning to TRBD1. The V gene's germline CDR1 is SNHLY and CDR2 FYNNEI. The CDR3 runs to 14 residues. V shed 6 bases and J 6 bases; nucleotides not matched to a gene: 5.

The chain has TRBV5-1 and TRBJ2-7, with a tentative D call TRBD2 (6 bases). The CDR3 contains 14 residues. Trimming pared 0 bases from V and 2 bases from J, leaving 9 bases between. Germline CDR1 is SGHRS and CDR2 is YFSETQ. The DNA for the CDR3 is TGCGCCAGCAGCTTGGTAGGCGGGACCTACGAGCAGTACTTC. It is translated as CASSLVGGTYEQYF. The full variable domain, completed using reference TRBV5-1 and TRBJ2-7, is KAGVTQTPRYLIKTRGQQVTLSCSPISGHRSVSWYQQTPGQGLQFLFEYFSETQRNKGNFPGRFSGRQFSNSRSEMNVSTLELGDSALYLCASSLVGGTYEQYFGPGTRLTVT.

The J gene is TRBJ2-7, the V gene TRBV18; D uncertain. V lost 1 base to trimming and J lost 0 bases, with 10 bases between them. Germline V gene data show CDR1 as KGHSH and CDR2 as LQKENI. This CDR3 has 15 amino acids. CDR3 in amino acids: CASSPQQQLSYEQYF. The DNA of the CDR3 is TGTGCCAGCTCACCACAACAACAGCTCTCCTACGAGCAGTACTTC. Variable domain in full (rest from reference TRBV18 and TRBJ2-7): NAGVMQNPRHLVRRRGQEARLRCSPMKGHSHVYWYRQLPEEGLKFMVYLQKENIIDESGMPKERFSAEFPKEGPSILRIQQVVRGDSAAYFCASSPQQQLSYEQYFGPGTRLTVT.

The chain recombines TRBV2 with TRBJ1-1; D perhaps matches TRBD1 (5 bases). CDR1 and CDR2 from the germline V gene are SNHLY and FYNNEI. The CDR3 extends over 14 amino acids. With 6 bases removed from V and 1 base from J, the gap between germline ends came to 12 bases. The CDR3 region is CASSAGGGNTEAFF. In nucleotides, the CDR3 is TGTGCCAGCAGCGCCGGGGGGGGGAACACTGAAGCTTTCTTT.

The rearrangement uses TRBV10-3 and TRBJ2-1, with 8 bases matching TRBD1. The CDR3 totals 15 residues. Trimming at V came to 2 bases and at J to 6 bases, leaving 6 bases not matched to a gene. Germline values: CDR1 ENHRY, CDR2 SYGVKD. CDR3 nucleotides: TGTGCCATCAGTGAGAGGACAGGGCTAGGCAATGAGCAGTTCTTC. This codes for CAISERTGLGNEQFF.